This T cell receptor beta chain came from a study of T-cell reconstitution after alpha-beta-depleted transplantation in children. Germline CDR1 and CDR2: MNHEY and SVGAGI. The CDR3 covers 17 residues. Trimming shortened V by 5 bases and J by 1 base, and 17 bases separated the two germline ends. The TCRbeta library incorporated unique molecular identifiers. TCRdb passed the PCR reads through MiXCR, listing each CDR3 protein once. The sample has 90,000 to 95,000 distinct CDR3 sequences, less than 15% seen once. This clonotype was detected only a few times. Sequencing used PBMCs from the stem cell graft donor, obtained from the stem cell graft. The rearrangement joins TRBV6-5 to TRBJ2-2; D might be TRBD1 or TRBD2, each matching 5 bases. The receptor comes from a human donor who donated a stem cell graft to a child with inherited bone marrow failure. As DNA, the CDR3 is TGTGCCAGCAGTACGGGACGTGGGACGGTGAACACCGGGGAGCTGTTTTTT. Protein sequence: CASSTGRGTVNTGELFF.